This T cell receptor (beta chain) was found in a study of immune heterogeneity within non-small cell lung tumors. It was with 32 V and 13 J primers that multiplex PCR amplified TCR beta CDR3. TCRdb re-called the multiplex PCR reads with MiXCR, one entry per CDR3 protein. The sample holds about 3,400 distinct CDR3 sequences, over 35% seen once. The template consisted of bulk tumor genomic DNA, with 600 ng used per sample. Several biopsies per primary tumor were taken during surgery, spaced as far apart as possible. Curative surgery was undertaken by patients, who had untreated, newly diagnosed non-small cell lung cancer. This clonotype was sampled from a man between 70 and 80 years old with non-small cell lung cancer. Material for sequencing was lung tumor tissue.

CDR3 sequence: CAISVGQGYEQYF. The CDR3 region has the DNA TGTGCCATCAGTGTTGGACAGGGGTACGAGCAGTACTTC. V and J are TRBV10-3 and TRBJ2-7; 9 nucleotides line up with TRBD1. J gave up 4 bases and V 4 bases, and 2 bases lay outside the gene matches. The CDR3 sequence is 13 residues long. Germline lookup yields CDR1 ENHRY and CDR2 SYGVKD.